One sample yielded the 29 T cell receptor beta chains listed below, sequenced in a study of cytomegalovirus exposure and HLA in healthy donors. PCR involved 60 Vbeta and 13 Jbeta primers. Some clones are missing from TCRdb's copy, which holds only in-frame ones; the method was immunoSEQ multiplex PCR. The table shows 150,000 to 200,000 clones, with around three quarters occurring only once. Material: PBMCs. The receptors were gathered from a young woman in good health and CMV-seropositive.

The rearrangement links TRBV9 to TRBJ2-5, with 8 bases that match TRBD2. The J segment lost 7 bases and the V segment lost 0 bases, leaving 8 bases of the junction unmatched. The CDR3 totals 15 residues. Germline CDR1 is SGDLS and CDR2 is YYNGEE. CDR3 in amino acids: CASSVAGGIGGTQYF. CDR3 nucleotides: TGTGCCAGCAGCGTAGCGGGGGGGATCGGCGGGACCCAGTACTTC.

This chain uses TRBV5-1 with TRBJ1-3, with TRBD1 identical over 7 bases. CDR3 length equals 17 residues. From germline, CDR1 is SGHRS and CDR2 YFSETQ. The junction had 8 bases not matched to a gene; V was cut back by 2 bases and J by 0 bases. In nucleotides, the CDR3 is TGCGCCAGCAGCTTAACGGGACAGACGCACTCTGGAAACACCATATATTTT. This gives the protein CASSLTGQTHSGNTIYF.

This rearrangement joins TRBV7-9 to TRBJ2-2, with 12 positions matching TRBD2. Germline V gene lookup returns CDR1 SEHNR and CDR2 FQNEAQ (reference sequence). This CDR3 contains 17 residues. V lost 5 bases and J lost 5; bases outside the gene matches: 9. This CDR3 is CASSKPGTSGYTGELFF. In DNA form, the CDR3 reads TGTGCCAGCAGCAAACCCGGGACTAGCGGGTATACCGGGGAGCTGTTTTTT.

Only a few counts were recorded for this clone. The chain recombines TRBV5-1 with TRBJ1-3; D is perhaps TRBD1 (6 bases). The CDR3 has 15 residues. Germline V gene data show CDR1 as SGHRS and CDR2 as YFSETQ. The V end lost 2 bases, the J end lost 1 base, and 10 bases lay between the germline ends. The CDR3 sequence is CASSFTTGSGNTIYF. DNA for the CDR3: TGCGCCAGCAGCTTTACAACAGGGTCTGGAAACACCATATATTTT.

V usage is TRBV5-4 and J usage is TRBJ2-3, with D perhaps matching TRBD2 (6 bases). Trimming removed 0 bases from V and 2 bases from J, with 10 bases in between. CDR3 size: 15 residues. Germline V gene sequence: CDR1 SGHNT, CDR2 YYREEE (reference sequence). CDR3 amino acids: CASSLAGANTDTQYF. CDR3 DNA sequence: TGTGCCAGCAGCTTGGCGGGAGCGAACACAGATACGCAGTATTTT.

V usage is TRBV7-9 and J usage is TRBJ2-2; 10 nucleotides align to TRBD2. V was pared by 4 bases and J by 5 bases, with 7 bases of the junction left unmatched. The CDR3 is 16 amino acids. Germline values: CDR1 SEHNR, CDR2 FQNEAQ (reference sequence). Written as DNA, the CDR3 is TGTGCCAGCAGCTCGGAGTTAGCGGGAGGAACCGGGGAGCTGTTTTTT. It yields the protein CASSSELAGGTGELFF. Full variable domain (rest looked up from reference TRBV7-9 and TRBJ2-2): DTGVSQNPRHKITKRGQNVTFRCDPISEHNRLYWYRQTLGQGPEFLTYFQNEAQLEKSRLLSDRFSAERPKGSFSTLEIQRTEQGDSAMYLCASSSELAGGTGELFFGEGSRLTVL.

The rearrangement uses TRBV7-9 and TRBJ1-5; D possibly corresponds to TRBD1 (6 bases). The CDR3 totals 16 residues. Germline lookup yields CDR1 SEHNR and CDR2 FQNEAQ (reference sequence). Trimming took off 8 bases at V and 2 bases at J, with 19 bases between the two ends. CDR3 loop: CASASWGHEGNQPQHF. For the CDR3, the DNA is TGTGCCAGCGCATCGTGGGGGCACGAAGGCAATCAGCCCCAGCATTTT.

This chain joins TRBV5-1 and TRBJ1-2; D call uncertain. Trimming stripped 4 bases from V and 2 bases from J, with 9 bases between. Germline V CDR1 and CDR2: SGHRS, YFSETQ. The CDR3 has 13 amino acids. For the CDR3, the DNA is TGCGCCAGCAGCCCCGACGGGAACTATGGCTACACCTTC. This gives the protein CASSPDGNYGYTF.

This chain connects TRBV29-1 to TRBJ1-4; D perhaps matches TRBD1 (5 bases). The CDR3 length is 12 residues. The germline V gene encodes CDR1 SQVTM and CDR2 ANQGSEA. The germline V and J ends were trimmed by 7 bases and 5 bases, with 11 bases remaining between them. In DNA, the CDR3 is TGCAGCGCAGCGACAGCGAATGAAAAACTGTTTTTT. Amino acid sequence: CSAATANEKLFF.

The chain combines TRBV10-3 with TRBJ2-5; D remains ambiguous. V was clipped by 6 bases and J by 2 bases, with 13 bases between them. This CDR3 spans 14 amino acids. Germline CDR1 ENHRY, CDR2 SYGVKD. CDR3 sequence: CAISDLGEQETQYF. CDR3 sequence (DNA): TGTGCCATCAGCGACTTGGGTGAGCAAGAGACCCAGTACTTC.

This chain joins TRBV5-8 and TRBJ1-2; no clear D gene. The germline V and J ends were trimmed by 2 bases and 4 bases, with 9 bases remaining between them. The CDR3 has 13 residues. Germline CDR1 is SGHTS and CDR2 is YDEGEE. CDR3 bases: TGTGCCAGCAGCTTCGGGATTGTCTATGGCTACACCTTC. Amino acid sequence: CASSFGIVYGYTF.

The chain has TRBV7-8 and TRBJ2-7, with 11 bases identical to TRBD2. Trimming at V came to 2 bases and at J to 3 bases, leaving 6 bases not matched to a gene. This CDR3 region has 16 residues. CDR1 is SGHVS, CDR2 FQNEAQ, per germline. CDR3 region: CASSLRVLAGDYEQYF. The CDR3 DNA is TGTGCCAGCAGCTTAAGGGTACTAGCGGGGGACTACGAGCAGTACTTC.

In this sample, this clone turned up a few times. This sequence joins TRBV6-5 and TRBJ2-7; D not resolved. Deletions cut 0 bases from V and 1 base from J, with 4 bases between. This CDR3 is built from 13 residues. CDR1 MNHEY and CDR2 SVGAGI come from the germline V gene. This CDR3 reads CASSYSLSYEQYF. CDR3 in DNA: TGTGCCAGCAGTTACTCCCTATCCTACGAGCAGTACTTC.

This clone occurred once. Other DNA sequences in this sample translate to the same CDR3. The rearrangement uses TRBV5-1 and TRBJ1-1; 8 bases agree with TRBD1. Looked up from germline, CDR1 is SGHRS and CDR2 is YFSETQ. V shed 0 bases and J 1 base; nucleotides not matched to a gene: 11. The CDR3 contains 18 residues. The CDR3, as DNA: TGCGCCAGCAGCTTGGTATCGGGACAGGATGATAGGAACACTGAAGCTTTCTTT. It encodes CASSLVSGQDDRNTEAFF.

This chain links TRBV18 with TRBJ2-6, with a possible D match to TRBD1 (6 bases). The CDR3 covers 18 residues. Germline V CDR1 and CDR2: KGHSH, LQKENI. Trimming took 3 bases from V and 3 from J, leaving 18 bases between them. The chain's CDR3 is CASSPRQAEMDGANVLTF. The CDR3 DNA follows: TGTGCCAGCTCACCCCGACAGGCTGAGATGGATGGGGCCAACGTCCTGACTTTC.

The chain couples TRBV30 to TRBJ1-2; possible D gene TRBD1, 6 bases. V was clipped by 8 bases and J by 6 bases, with 19 bases between them. CDR3 length equals 13 residues. The germline V gene has CDR1 GTSNPN and CDR2 SVGIG (reference sequence). The CDR3 spells CALNLYQGHGYTF. For the CDR3, the DNA is TGTGCCCTGAATTTATATCAGGGGCATGGCTACACCTTC. Full variable domain (remainder filled in from reference TRBV30 and TRBJ1-2): SQTIHQWPATLVQPVGSPLSLECTVEGTSNPNLYWYRQAAGRGLQLLFYSVGIGQISSEVPQNLSASRPQDRQFILSSKKLLLSDSGFYLCALNLYQGHGYTFGSGTRLTVV.

V usage is TRBV15 and J usage is TRBJ2-3; 8 nucleotides match TRBD1. The CDR3 runs 15 residues. V was pared by 2 bases and J by 6 bases, with 7 bases of the junction left unmatched. Germline loops: CDR1 LNHNV, CDR2 YYDKDF (reference sequence). The CDR3 sequence: CATSRSGTGTDTQYF. CDR3 in DNA: TGTGCCACCAGCAGATCCGGGACAGGTACCGATACGCAGTATTTT.

J is TRBJ1-1 and V is TRBV7-8; D may be TRBD1 (5 bases). The germline V gene has CDR1 SGHVS and CDR2 FQNEAQ. V dropped 5 bases and J dropped 3 bases, with 25 bases sitting between them. This CDR3 region has 18 residues. The chain's CDR3 is CASSPRRAGTGADTEAFF. The CDR3 region has the DNA TGTGCCAGCAGCCCGCGACGAGCGGGGACGGGAGCGGACACTGAAGCTTTCTTT.

The CDR3 region is CSAGRIEQYF. The CDR3 DNA sequence: TGCAGTGCTGGGAGGATCGAGCAGTACTTC. The rearrangement uses TRBV20-1 and TRBJ2-7; D might be TRBD2 (6 bases). The germline gives CDR1 DFQATT, CDR2 SNEGSKA (reference sequence). This CDR3 comprises 10 residues. V shed 5 bases and J shed 6 bases, with 8 bases lying between them.

This clone was detected a few times. V is TRBV6-5 and J is TRBJ2-7; 7 bases map to TRBD1. This CDR3 region has 14 residues. Per germline, CDR1 MNHEY and CDR2 SVGAGI. V was pared by 5 bases and J by 2 bases, with 6 bases of the junction left unmatched. This chain's CDR3 is CASSPEGTAYEQYF. The CDR3 bases are TGTGCCAGCAGTCCCGAAGGGACAGCCTACGAGCAGTACTTC.

The gene calls are TRBV6-6 and TRBJ1-4, with 9 positions matching TRBD1. Germline CDR1 reads MNHNY; CDR2 reads SVGAGI (reference sequence). The CDR3 is 14 residues long. V gave up 6 bases and J gave up 7 bases; unmatched junction bases: 6. CDR3 sequence: CASSPGQGGEKLFF. In DNA form, the CDR3 reads TGTGCCAGCAGCCCGGGACAGGGTGGTGAAAAACTGTTTTTT.

This clone was counted between two and nine times. The V gene is TRBV5-1, the J gene TRBJ2-1; 7 bases map to TRBD1. The junction had 4 bases not matched to a gene; V was cut back by 6 bases and J by 4 bases. The CDR3 is made up of 13 amino acids. The germline gives CDR1 SGHRS, CDR2 YFSETQ. As DNA, the CDR3 is TGCGCCAGCACCCGGGACAGTTACAATGAGCAGTTCTTC. It codes for CASTRDSYNEQFF.

Comments on this clone: Other DNA sequences of this sample code for an identical CDR3. This chain joins TRBV7-2 and TRBJ2-7, with 7 bases matching TRBD1. V lost 1 base and J lost 5; bases outside the gene matches: 5. Per the germline V gene, CDR1 is SGHTA and CDR2 is FQGNSA. This CDR3 comprises 14 residues. The CDR3 DNA reads TGTGCCAGCAGCTTAGGAGGGGGCGCGGACGAGCAGTACTTC. It encodes CASSLGGGADEQYF.

J is TRBJ2-5 and V is TRBV5-1; D is perhaps TRBD2 (6 bases). V shed 4 bases and J shed 1 base, with 11 bases lying between them. Germline V gene data show CDR1 as SGHRS and CDR2 as YFSETQ. This CDR3 comprises 14 residues. In DNA form, the CDR3 reads TGCGCCAGCAGCAGGTCGGGGGTCCAAGAGACCCAGTACTTC. Protein: CASSRSGVQETQYF.

This rearrangement joins TRBV5-1 to TRBJ1-2, with no clear D. This CDR3 has 13 amino acids. Germline V gives CDR1 SGHRS, CDR2 YFSETQ. Trimming removed 0 bases from V and 4 bases from J, with 7 bases in between. The CDR3 region has the DNA TGCGCCAGCAGCTTGGCGGGGAGCTATGGCTACACCTTC. Its translation is CASSLAGSYGYTF.

In DNA, the CDR3 is TGCAGCGTTGAAGCCCCAGCGGGAAACACAGATACGCAGTATTTT. Residues: CSVEAPAGNTDTQYF. The gene calls are TRBV29-1 and TRBJ2-3; TRBD2 agrees at 7 bases. From germline, CDR1 is SQVTM and CDR2 ANQGSEA. This CDR3 has 15 residues. Trimming at V came to 1 base and at J to 2 bases, leaving 6 bases not matched to a gene.

The J gene is TRBJ2-7, the V gene TRBV9; D is perhaps TRBD2 (6 bases). With 0 bases removed from V and 0 bases from J, the gap between germline ends came to 7 bases. CDR1 is SGDLS, CDR2 YYNGEE, per germline. The CDR3 extends over 14 amino acids. CDR3 protein: CASSVGAGSYEQYF. CDR3 nucleotide sequence: TGTGCCAGCAGCGTAGGAGCGGGCTCCTACGAGCAGTACTTC.

The sample holds a few counts of this clone. The rearrangement uses TRBV27 and TRBJ1-5; the D gene is possibly TRBD1 (6 bases). The V end lost 5 bases, the J end lost 0 bases, and 11 bases lay between the germline ends. Germline CDR1 reads MNHEY; CDR2 reads SMNVEV (reference sequence). This CDR3 is built from 15 residues. CDR3 protein: CASSIGGGSNQPQHF. The DNA for the CDR3 is TGTGCCAGCAGTATAGGGGGGGGTAGCAATCAGCCCCAGCATTTT.

V and J are TRBV4-1 and TRBJ2-1; 7 positions match TRBD2. J lost 9 bases, V lost 1 base, and 12 bases had no gene match. The CDR3 runs 16 residues. Germline-derived CDR1 and CDR2 are MGHRA and YSYEKL. The CDR3 reads CASSQVLAVPTGEQFF. The CDR3 region has the DNA TGCGCCAGCAGCCAAGTGCTAGCGGTCCCTACGGGTGAGCAGTTCTTC.